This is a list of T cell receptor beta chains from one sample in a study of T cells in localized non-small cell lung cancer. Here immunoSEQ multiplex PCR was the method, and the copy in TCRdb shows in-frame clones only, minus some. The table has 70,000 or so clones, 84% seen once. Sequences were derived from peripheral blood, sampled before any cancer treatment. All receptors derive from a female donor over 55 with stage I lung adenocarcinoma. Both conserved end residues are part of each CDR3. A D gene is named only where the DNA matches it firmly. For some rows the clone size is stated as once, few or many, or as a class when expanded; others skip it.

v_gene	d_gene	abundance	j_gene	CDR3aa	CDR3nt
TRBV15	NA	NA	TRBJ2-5	CATSRPSRQETQYF	TGTGCCACCAGCAGACCTAGCCGACAAGAGACCCAGTACTTC
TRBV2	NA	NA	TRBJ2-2	CASSYGLPANTGELFF	TGTGCCAGCAGTTACGGGCTCCCCGCGAACACCGGGGAGCTGTTTTTT
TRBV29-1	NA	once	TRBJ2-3	CSVGRDTQYF	TGCAGCGTTGGACGGGATACGCAGTATTTT
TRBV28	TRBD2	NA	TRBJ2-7	CASSLGGLAGVHEQYF	TGTGCCAGCAGTTTAGGAGGACTAGCGGGAGTCCACGAGCAGTACTTC
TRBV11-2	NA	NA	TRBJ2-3	CASSPRKGRHTDTQYF	TGTGCCAGCAGCCCACGAAAGGGACGTCACACAGATACGCAGTATTTT
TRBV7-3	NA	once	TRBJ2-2	CASSLRSGELFF	TGTGCCAGCAGCTTACGTTCCGGGGAGCTGTTTTTT
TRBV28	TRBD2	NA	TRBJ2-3	CASSSTSETDTQYF	TGTGCCAGCAGTTCGACTAGCGAAACAGATACGCAGTATTTT
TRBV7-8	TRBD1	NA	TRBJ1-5	CASSLEQGGLHQPQHF	TGTGCCAGCAGCTTAGAACAGGGGGGTTTACATCAGCCCCAGCATTTT
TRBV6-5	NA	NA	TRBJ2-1	CASSLRLVGEQFF	TGTGCCAGCAGCCTTCGACTAGTCGGGGAGCAGTTCTTC
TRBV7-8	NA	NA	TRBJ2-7	CASSLLGGQTYEQYF	TGTGCCAGCAGCCTCCTTGGCGGGCAGACCTACGAGCAGTACTTC
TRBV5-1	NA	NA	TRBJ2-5	CASSWAGQETQYF	TGCGCCAGCAGCTGGGCAGGGCAAGAGACCCAGTACTTC
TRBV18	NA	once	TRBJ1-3	CAGARDPGNTIYF	TGTGCCGGGGCCCGCGACCCTGGAAACACCATATATTTT
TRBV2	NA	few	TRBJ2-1	CASSLRGANEQFF	TGTGCCAGCAGCCTGAGAGGCGCCAATGAGCAGTTCTTC
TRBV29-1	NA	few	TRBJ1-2	CSVIGGVRNYGYTF	TGCAGCGTTATTGGAGGTGTCAGGAACTATGGCTACACCTTC
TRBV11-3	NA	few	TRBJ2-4	CASSLGTYESIQYF	TGTGCCAGCAGCTTGGGGACATACGAATCCATTCAGTACTTC